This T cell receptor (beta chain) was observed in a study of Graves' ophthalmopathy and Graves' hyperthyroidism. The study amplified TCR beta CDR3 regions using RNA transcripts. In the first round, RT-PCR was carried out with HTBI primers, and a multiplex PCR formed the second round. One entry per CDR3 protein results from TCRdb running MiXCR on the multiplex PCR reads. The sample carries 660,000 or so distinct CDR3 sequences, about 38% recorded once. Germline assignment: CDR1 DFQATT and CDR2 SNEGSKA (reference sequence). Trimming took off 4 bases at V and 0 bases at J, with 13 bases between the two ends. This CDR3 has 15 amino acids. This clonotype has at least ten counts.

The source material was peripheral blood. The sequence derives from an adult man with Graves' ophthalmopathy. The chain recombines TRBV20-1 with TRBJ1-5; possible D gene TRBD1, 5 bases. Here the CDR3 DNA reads TGCAGTGCTATCCCGGACACTAGTAGCAATCAGCCCCAGCATTTT. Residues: CSAIPDTSSNQPQHF.